These 19 T cell receptor beta chains share one sample of origin, sequenced in a study of beta chain features in type 1 diabetes. Reverse transcribing all isolated RNA meant expressed TCRB transcripts were sequenced. Assay used: immunoSEQ multiplex PCR; TCRdb lists only in-frame clones, some missing. This repertoire shows 250,000 to 300,000 clones, under 8.5% found once; its top ten account for approximately 1%. What was sequenced was central memory CD4+ T cells from blood. Receptors originate from a woman aged 18-29 years in good health.

The chain uses TRBV14 and TRBJ2-4; 7 bases are a match to TRBD1. The germline CDR1 and CDR2 sequences are SGHDN and FVKESK. The CDR3 sequence is 19 residues long. Germline trimming cut 2 bases from V and 0 bases from J; bases unmatched to any gene: 13. CDR3 protein: CASSQFLPGGSEAKNIQYF. DNA of the CDR3: TGTGCCAGCAGCCAATTTCTTCCAGGGGGTTCGGAAGCCAAAAACATTCAGTACTTC.

This clone has a handful of counts. The chain carries TRBV28 and TRBJ1-3, with D uncertain. The germline gives CDR1 MDHEN, CDR2 SYDVKM. This CDR3 region has 14 residues. The V and J ends lost 7 bases and 1 base respectively, with 11 bases between them. The CDR3 DNA follows: TGTGCCAGCAATTACCGAGGGTCTGGAAACACCATATATTTT. This translates into CASNYRGSGNTIYF.

In this sample, this clone turned up a few times. The rearrangement uses TRBV21-1 and TRBJ1-3. TRBV21-1 is recorded as a pseudogene. There are 15 residues in the CDR3. CDR3 sequence (DNA): TGTGCCAGCAGCAAAGATTTCGGGCAGGGAGGTCCCATATATTTT. Its protein is CASSKDFGQGGPIYF.

The rearrangement joins TRBV30 to TRBJ2-3, with no clear D. CDR3 length: 15 residues. V lost 5 bases and J lost 2, with 17 bases in between. Germline CDR1 and CDR2: GTSNPN and SVGIG (reference sequence). The CDR3 sequence is CAWGPLSSHTDTQYF. CDR3 nucleotide sequence: TGTGCCTGGGGTCCCCTGAGCTCCCACACAGATACGCAGTATTTT.

This clone showed up just a few times. J is TRBJ1-1 and V is TRBV4-2; 7 bases map to TRBD1. Germline V gene sequence: CDR1 LGHNA, CDR2 YNFKEQ. Losses at the gene ends were 4 bases for V and 4 bases for J; bases not matched to a gene: 9. The CDR3 extends over 15 amino acids. The CDR3 bases are TGTGCCAGCAGCCCCCGGGGGCAGGGGGGCACTGAAGCTTTCTTT. This sequence encodes CASSPRGQGGTEAFF.

This clone was observed a few times. The chain uses TRBV28 and TRBJ2-7; 7 nucleotides agree with TRBD1. Germline-derived CDR1 and CDR2 are MDHEN and SYDVKM. V shed 6 bases and J 7 bases; nucleotides not matched to a gene: 12. The CDR3 length is 14 residues. The CDR3 loop reads CASRSGTAKEEQYV. The CDR3 DNA is TGTGCCAGCAGATCCGGGACAGCGAAAGAAGAGCAGTACGTC.

V is TRBV5-4 and J is TRBJ2-5; 7 bases are a match to TRBD2. V trimming: 0 bases; J trimming: 4 bases; junction bases outside the gene matches: 6. The CDR3 length is 15 residues. From germline, CDR1 is SGHNT and CDR2 YYREEE (reference sequence). CDR3 in DNA: TGTGCCAGCAGCTTGGACGGGGGAGGGGCAGAGACCCAGTACTTC. Its translation is CASSLDGGGAETQYF. The variable domain in full, with the rest retrieved from reference TRBV5-4 and TRBJ2-5, is ETGVTQSPTHLIKTRGQQVTLRCSSQSGHNTVSWYQQALGQGPQFIFQYYREEENGRGNFPPRFSGLQFPNYSSELNVNALELDDSALYLCASSLDGGGAETQYFGPGTRLLVL.

This clone appeared a few times. V usage is TRBV19 and J usage is TRBJ1-5, with D unresolved. The CDR3 contains 16 residues. Germline lookup yields CDR1 LNHDA and CDR2 SQIVND (reference sequence). The V gene lost 4 bases and the J gene lost 6 bases, with 19 bases spanning the gap. CDR3 loop: CASSRSGLQVSQPQHF. CDR3 sequence (DNA): TGTGCCAGTAGTAGGAGCGGGCTGCAGGTCAGTCAGCCCCAGCATTTT.

The sample holds a few counts of this clone. The chain carries TRBV15 and TRBJ1-1; 7 bases are a match to TRBD1. Germline CDR1 LNHNV, CDR2 YYDKDF (reference sequence). The CDR3 runs to 16 residues. J gave up 5 bases and V 5 bases, and 14 bases lay outside the gene matches. CDR3 nucleotide sequence: TGTGCCACCAGCCGAAACCCACTTTTACAGGGGACTGAAGCTTTCTTT. It codes for CATSRNPLLQGTEAFF. Full variable domain (rest looked up from reference TRBV15 and TRBJ1-1): DAMVIQNPRYQVTQFGKPVTLSCSQTLNHNVMYWYQQKSSQAPKLLFHYYDKDFNNEADTPDNFQSRRPNTSFCFLDIRSPGLGDTAMYLCATSRNPLLQGTEAFFGQGTRLTVV.

This chain joins TRBV2 and TRBJ1-5; TRBD1 might be the D (5 bases). Trimming removed 6 bases from V and 3 bases from J, with 9 bases in between. The CDR3 loop spans 13 amino acids. Germline CDR1 is SNHLY and CDR2 is FYNNEI. Here the CDR3 DNA reads TGTGCCAGCAGCCAGGGACTCAATCAGCCCCAGCATTTT. Translation gives CASSQGLNQPQHF.

The rearrangement links TRBV14 to TRBJ1-2; no firm D call. The V and J ends lost 1 base and 7 bases respectively, with 13 bases between them. The germline V gene encodes CDR1 SGHDN and CDR2 FVKESK. This CDR3 comprises 14 residues. CDR3 coding DNA: TGTGCCAGCAGCCAAGCCGGAGCAGCCTCTGGCTACACCTTC. Protein: CASSQAGAASGYTF.

This clone has ten or more counts. The rearrangement links TRBV28 to TRBJ1-1, with 7 positions matching TRBD1. After removal of 10 bases from V and 3 bases from J, the junction contained 8 bases not matched to a gene. The CDR3 is 13 amino acids. The germline V gene encodes CDR1 MDHEN and CDR2 SYDVKM. CDR3 sequence (DNA): TGTGCCACAGGGGGATGGGAAGACACTGAAGCTTTCTTT. Its protein product is CATGGWEDTEAFF.

This chain joins TRBV6-5 and TRBJ2-2; D gene unclear. This CDR3 region has 13 residues. The V and J ends lost 9 bases and 3 bases respectively, with 11 bases between them. Germline assignment: CDR1 MNHEY and CDR2 SVGAGI. CDR3 sequence: CASLLSDTGELFF. DNA for the CDR3: TGTGCCAGTCTTCTTTCCGACACCGGGGAGCTGTTTTTT.

This clone has at least ten counts. The chain combines TRBV7-8 with TRBJ2-7, with D tentatively TRBD2 (5 bases). Germline V gene data show CDR1 as SGHVS and CDR2 as FQNEAQ. The V end was cut by 1 base, the J end by 0 bases, with 10 bases between. This CDR3 has 15 residues. This CDR3 is CASSLERGYSYEQYF. CDR3 DNA sequence: TGTGCCAGCAGCTTAGAACGGGGATACTCCTACGAGCAGTACTTC.

The J gene is TRBJ1-1, the V gene TRBV2; unclear D gene. The V gene lost 8 bases and the J gene lost 11 bases, with 12 bases spanning the gap. Germline-derived CDR1 and CDR2 are SNHLY and FYNNEI. The CDR3 extends over 10 amino acids. CDR3 loop: CASLYTTAFF. The CDR3 DNA is TGTGCCAGCCTCTACACCACGGCTTTCTTT.

The V and J genes are TRBV25-1 and TRBJ2-3, with 7 positions matching TRBD2. The J call may be in error: the DNA end matches TRBJ2-1 better. This CDR3 has 16 residues. From germline, CDR1 is MGHDK and CDR2 SYGVNS. CDR3: CASRGTLAASYNEQFF. The CDR3 DNA reads as TGTGCCAGCAGGGGGACCCTAGCGGCTTCCTACAATGAGCAGTTCTTC.

This clone has only a few counts. A read error is possible here, since a much larger clone lies one base away. The chain joins TRBV18 to TRBJ2-7, with D possibly matching TRBD1 (6 bases). The CDR3 consists of 14 residues. The germline gives CDR1 KGHSH, CDR2 LQKENI. V was cut by 4 bases and J by 3 bases, with 13 bases left in between. The CDR3 here is CASSREGGNYEQYF. The DNA for the CDR3 is TGTGCCAGCTCACGCGAAGGGGGAAACTACGAGCAGTACTTC.

The rearrangement joins TRBV14 to TRBJ1-2; D unclear. V was pared by 5 bases and J by 3 bases, with 10 bases between. Germline CDR1 reads SGHDN; CDR2 reads FVKESK. The CDR3 is 13 amino acids. CDR3 amino acids: CASSTGVYYGYTF. The CDR3 DNA is TGTGCCAGCAGCACTGGGGTTTACTATGGCTACACCTTC.

This clone has a handful of counts. This chain uses TRBV5-6 with TRBJ1-5; D possibly corresponds to TRBD1 (5 bases). Per the germline V gene, CDR1 is SGHDT and CDR2 is YYEEEE. This CDR3 spans 15 amino acids. Trimming shortened V by 2 bases and J by 4 bases, and 13 bases separated the two germline ends. CDR3 sequence reads: CASSFGTYSNQPQHF. Written as DNA, the CDR3 is TGTGCCAGCAGCTTCGGGACCTATTCTAATCAGCCCCAGCATTTT. The full variable domain, rest sourced from reference TRBV5-6 and TRBJ1-5, is DAGVTQSPTHLIKTRGQQVTLRCSPKSGHDTVSWYQQALGQGPQFIFQYYEEEERQRGNFPDRFSGHQFPNYSSELNVNALLLGDSALYLCASSFGTYSNQPQHFGDGTRLSIL.